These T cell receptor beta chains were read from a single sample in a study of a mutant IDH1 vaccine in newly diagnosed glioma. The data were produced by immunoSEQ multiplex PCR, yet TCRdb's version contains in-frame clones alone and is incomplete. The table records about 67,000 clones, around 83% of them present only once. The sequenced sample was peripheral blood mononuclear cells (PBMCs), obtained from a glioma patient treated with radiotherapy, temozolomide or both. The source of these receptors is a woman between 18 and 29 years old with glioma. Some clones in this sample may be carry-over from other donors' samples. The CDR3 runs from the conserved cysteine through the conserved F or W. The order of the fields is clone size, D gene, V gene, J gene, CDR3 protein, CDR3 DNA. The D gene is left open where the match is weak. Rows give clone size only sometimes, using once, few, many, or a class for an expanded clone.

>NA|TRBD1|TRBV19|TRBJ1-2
CASSTSGTGKGYTF
TGTGCCAGTAGTACCTCCGGGACAGGGAAAGGCTACACCTTC
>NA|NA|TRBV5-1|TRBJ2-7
CASSLGTPRGNAEQYF
TGCGCCAGCAGCTTGGGGACCCCGAGGGGAAACGCCGAGCAGTACTTC
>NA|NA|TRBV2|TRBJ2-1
CASGGLLTAYNEQFF
TGTGCCAGCGGGGGACTTCTGACGGCGTACAATGAGCAGTTCTTC
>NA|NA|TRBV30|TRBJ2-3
CAWSVPGLPLRTDTQYF
TGTGCCTGGAGTGTACCAGGACTTCCCTTGAGGACAGATACGCAGTATTTT
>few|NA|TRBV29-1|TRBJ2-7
CSVGASYEQYF
TGCAGCGTTGGGGCCAGCTACGAGCAGTACTTC
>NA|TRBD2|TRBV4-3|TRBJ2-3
CASSQEWTSGGGTDTQYF
TGCGCCAGCAGCCAAGAGTGGACTAGCGGGGGGGGCACAGATACGCAGTATTTT
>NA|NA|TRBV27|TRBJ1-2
CASSSRTDYYGYTF
TGTGCCAGCAGTTCAAGGACAGACTACTATGGCTACACCTTC
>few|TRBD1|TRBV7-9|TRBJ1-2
CASSLGQGRYGYTF
TGTGCCAGCAGCTTAGGACAGGGGCGGTATGGCTACACCTTC
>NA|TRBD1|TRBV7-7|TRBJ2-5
CASSRQGVETQYF
TGTGCCAGCAGCAGACAGGGGGTAGAGACCCAGTACTTC
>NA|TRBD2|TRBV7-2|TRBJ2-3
CASSLVGTTPGTDTQYF
TGTGCCAGCAGCTTAGTAGGGACTACCCCGGGCACAGATACGCAGTATTTT
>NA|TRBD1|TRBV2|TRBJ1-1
CASRAGTGSRSEAFF
TGTGCCAGCAGGGCCGGGACAGGGTCCCGTAGCGAAGCTTTCTTT
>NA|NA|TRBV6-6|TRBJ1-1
CASSSGEGGGTEAFF
TGTGCCAGCAGTTCCGGGGAGGGAGGGGGCACTGAAGCTTTCTTT
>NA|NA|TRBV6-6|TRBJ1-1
CASNGGRVGTEAFF
TGTGCCAGCAACGGGGGCAGGGTCGGCACTGAAGCTTTCTTT
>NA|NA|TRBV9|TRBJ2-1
CASSVASLGNEQFF
TGTGCCAGCAGCGTCGCCTCCCTCGGGAATGAGCAGTTCTTC
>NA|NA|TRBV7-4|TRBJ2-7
CAPASYEQYF
TGTGCCCCCGCCTCCTACGAGCAGTACTTC
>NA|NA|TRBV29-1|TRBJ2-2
CSVGGVGGGTGELFF
TGCAGCGTTGGGGGGGTGGGAGGTGGCACCGGGGAGCTGTTTTTT
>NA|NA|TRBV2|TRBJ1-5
CASSEDGGGQPQHF
TGTGCCAGCAGTGAAGATGGAGGTGGTCAGCCCCAGCATTTT
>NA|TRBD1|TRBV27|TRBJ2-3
CASSLSGTGYSTDTQYF
TGTGCCAGCAGTTTATCGGGGACAGGGTATAGCACAGATACGCAGTATTTT
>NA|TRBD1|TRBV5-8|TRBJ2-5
CASSSDRGVEETQYF
TGTGCCAGCAGCTCTGACAGGGGGGTGGAGGAGACCCAGTACTTC
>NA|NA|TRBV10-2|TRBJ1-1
CASSESPSGAFF
TGCGCCAGCAGTGAGTCCCCCTCTGGCGCTTTCTTT
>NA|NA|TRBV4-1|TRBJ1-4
CASSLNGRATNEKLFF
TGCGCCAGCAGCCTCAATGGCCGGGCCACTAATGAAAAACTGTTTTTT
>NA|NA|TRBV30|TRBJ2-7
CAWELLGGSYEQYF
TGTGCCTGGGAACTCCTCGGGGGAAGCTACGAGCAGTACTTC
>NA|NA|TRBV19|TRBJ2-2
CASTPIGTPRAGELFF
TGTGCCAGTACCCCCATCGGGACCCCAAGAGCCGGGGAGCTGTTTTTT
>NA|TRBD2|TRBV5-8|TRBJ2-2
CASSLLAGVYTGELFF
TGTGCCAGCAGTCTCCTAGCGGGAGTTTACACCGGGGAGCTGTTTTTT
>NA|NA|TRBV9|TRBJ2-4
CASSLGGNIQYF
TGTGCCAGCAGCCTAGGGGGAAACATTCAGTACTTC
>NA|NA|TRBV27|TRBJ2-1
CASSLVRVSYNEQFF
TGTGCCAGCAGTTTAGTTAGGGTCTCCTACAATGAGCAGTTCTTC
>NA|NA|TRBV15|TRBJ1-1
CATSPPGKVGVRAEAFF
TGTGCCACCAGCCCTCCCGGTAAGGTGGGAGTGAGGGCTGAAGCTTTCTTT
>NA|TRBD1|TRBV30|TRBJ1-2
CAWFGGQGARGGYTF
TGTGCCTGGTTCGGGGGACAGGGGGCGCGGGGTGGCTACACCTTC
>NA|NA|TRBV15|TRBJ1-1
CATSRPGRVTEAFF
TGTGCCACCAGCAGACCGGGGAGAGTCACTGAAGCTTTCTTT
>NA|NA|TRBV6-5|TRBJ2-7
CASSWGAGGDGYEQYF
TGTGCCAGCAGTTGGGGGGCAGGGGGGGATGGTTACGAGCAGTACTTC
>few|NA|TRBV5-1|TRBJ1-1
CASSPGPANTEAFF
TGCGCCAGCAGCCCTGGCCCAGCGAACACTGAAGCTTTCTTT
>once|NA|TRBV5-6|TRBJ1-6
CASTYTDTYNSPLHF
TGTGCCAGCACCTACACAGACACCTATAATTCACCCCTCCACTTT
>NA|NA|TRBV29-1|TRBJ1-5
CSVAQGPHQPQHF
TGCAGCGTTGCACAGGGCCCCCATCAGCCCCAGCATTTT
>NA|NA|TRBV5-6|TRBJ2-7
CASSFQGTYEQYF
TGTGCCAGCAGCTTTCAGGGGACCTACGAGCAGTACTTC
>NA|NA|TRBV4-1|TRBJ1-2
CASSPPGAYGYTF
TGCGCCAGCAGCCCCCCCGGGGCCTATGGCTACACCTTC
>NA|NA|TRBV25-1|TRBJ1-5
CASSEGRSQPQHF
TGTGCCAGCAGTGAAGGGAGGAGTCAGCCCCAGCATTTT
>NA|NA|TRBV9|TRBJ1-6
CASSVEGSYNSPLHF
TGTGCCAGCAGCGTAGAGGGTTCCTATAATTCACCCCTCCACTTT
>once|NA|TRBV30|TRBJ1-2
CAWSLDSNYGYTF
TGTGCCTGGAGTCTAGACAGTAACTATGGCTACACCTTC
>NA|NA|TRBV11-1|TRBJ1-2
CASSFPLRDSGYTF
TGTGCCAGCAGCTTCCCTCTCCGGGACTCGGGCTACACCTTC
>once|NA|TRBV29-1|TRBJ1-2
CSVSMTVGGYTF
TGCAGCGTTTCAATGACGGTGGGAGGCTACACCTTC
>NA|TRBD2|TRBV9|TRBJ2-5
CASSVALETSGVQETQYF
TGTGCCAGCAGCGTAGCTCTGGAGACTAGCGGAGTCCAAGAGACCCAGTACTTC
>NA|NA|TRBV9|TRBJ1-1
CASSVARNTEAFF
TGTGCCAGCAGCGTAGCCAGGAACACTGAAGCTTTCTTT